The entry below gives a single T cell receptor (beta chain) sequence along with its context. This specimen comes from a study of shared T cell receptors in the human thymus. Data came from immunoSEQ multiplex PCR; TCRdb stores just in-frame clones and leaves some out. The sample records roughly 68,000 clones, about 95% being singletons. The length of the CDR3 is 13 residues. V was clipped by 0 bases and J by 9 bases, with 12 bases between them. CDR1 and CDR2 (germline): SGHDN, FVKESK. Specimen: thymocytes. The chain couples TRBV14 to TRBJ2-7; D gene ambiguous. The TCR comes from a human donor. The CDR3 DNA sequence: TGTGCCAGCAGCCAAGATTGGGGTGCCGGGCAGTACTTC. Translation: CASSQDWGAGQYF. Filled out from reference TRBV14 and TRBJ2-7, the complete variable domain reads EAGVTQFPSHSVIEKGQTVTLRCDPISGHDNLYWYRRVMGKEIKFLLHFVKESKQDESGMPNNRFLAERTGGTYSTLKVQPAELEDSGVYFCASSQDWGAGQYFGPGTRLTVT.